Listed here are 10 T cell receptor beta chains from one sample, sequenced in a study of blood T cells in healthy people across ages. With a J-beta primer mix and a sample-barcoded 5' primer, a second PCR ran about 6 to 11 cycles. TCRdb recomputed calls from the 5' RACE reads with MiXCR, one row per CDR3 protein. The repertoire has more than 1.4 million distinct CDR3 sequences, 42% of them found once; the top ten carry 7.9%. Sequencing was done on a sample of blood. Receptor source: a woman under 30 in good health.

In its sample, this clonotype was seen once. This chain uses TRBV27 with TRBJ2-5; D unresolved. Germline V gives CDR1 MNHEY, CDR2 SMNVEV (reference sequence). Trimming left V 0 bases short and J 11 bases short, with 25 bases between. The CDR3 runs 17 residues. This chain's CDR3 is CASSLSSLRRNYNEQYF. CDR3 DNA: TGTGCCAGCAGTTTATCCTCGTTGCGGCGGAACTACAATGAGCAGTACTTC.

The V call is TRBV4-1, the J call TRBJ2-4; no clear D. The J call is in doubt because the DNA end fits TRBJ2-7 better. CDR1 and CDR2 (germline): MGHRA, YSYEKL. This CDR3 is built from 15 residues. In DNA, the CDR3 is TGCGCCAGCAGCCAAGTCTTTGTCTCCAGTTACGAGCAGTACTTC. It is translated as CASSQVFVSSYEQYF.

This clonotype was seen only once. The chain is built from TRBV21-1 and TRBJ2-7; the table names TRBD2, a call not compared with the DNA. TRBV21-1 is shown as a pseudogene. The CDR3 contains 15 residues. CDR3 nucleotides: TGTGTCAGCAGCGAGCGGGACCGTGTAACCTACGAGCAGTACTTC. Its protein is CVSSERDRVTYEQYF.

A word on this clonotype: A junction boundary mismatches the germline segment, possibly from a read error. The chain recombines TRBV25-1 with TRBJ2-5; D gene ambiguous. Near its end, the DNA agrees better with TRBJ2-7, so the J call may be wrong. Germline CDR1 is MGHDK and CDR2 is SYGVNS. The length of the CDR3 is 14 residues. CDR3 coding DNA: TGTGTCAGCAGCGACGTAATGTCGGCTTACGAGCAGTACTTC. It yields the protein CVSSDVMSAYEQYF.

This clonotype was seen repeatedly, ten times or more. The chain links TRBV4-1 to TRBJ2-1, with D perhaps matching TRBD2 (5 bases). Looked up from germline, CDR1 is MGHRA and CDR2 is YSYEKL. V was shortened by 3 bases and J by 0 bases, with 12 bases between the two germline ends. The length of the CDR3 is 16 residues. CDR3 nucleotide sequence: TGCGCCAGCAGCCAGGTGGACTTGATCTCCTACAATGAGCAGTTCTTC. Its protein product is CASSQVDLISYNEQFF.

The chain recombines TRBV20-1 with TRBJ2-7; 9 bases line up with TRBD2. This CDR3 is built from 16 residues. The germline CDR1 and CDR2 sequences are DFQATT and SNEGSKA (reference sequence). V dropped 0 bases and J dropped 7; count of bases not matched to a gene: 13. The CDR3 nucleotides read TGCAGTGCTAGAGATCAGGGCGGGGGGGCCCACAATGAGCAGTACTTC. Translation: CSARDQGGGAHNEQYF.

The J gene is TRBJ2-7, the V gene TRBV11-3; D remains unclear. Trimming cost V 1 base and J 7 bases, with 14 bases left between them. Germline loops: CDR1 SGHNT, CDR2 YENEEA. This CDR3 has 14 residues. The DNA for the CDR3 is TGTGCCAGCAGCTTAGTTTATCCGAACAATGAGCAGTACTTC. This translates into CASSLVYPNNEQYF.

This clonotype turned up a few times. The genes are TRBV7-9 and TRBJ2-3, with 7 bases aligning to TRBD2. The germline V gene has CDR1 SEHNR and CDR2 FQNEAQ (reference sequence). V was pared by 2 bases and J by 5 bases, with 7 bases of the junction left unmatched. The CDR3 is made up of 15 amino acids. Written as DNA, the CDR3 is TGTGCCAGCAGCTTATTACCCGGGGGGAAAGATACGCAGTATTTT. It is translated as CASSLLPGGKDTQYF.

J is TRBJ2-7 and V is TRBV5-1, with a tentative D call TRBD1 (5 bases). CDR1 and CDR2 from the germline V gene are SGHRS and YFSETQ. Trimming stripped 0 bases from V and 5 bases from J, with 12 bases between. The CDR3 is 14 amino acids. This chain's CDR3 is CASSLDQGYDEQYF. The DNA of the CDR3 is TGCGCCAGCAGCTTGGATCAGGGTTATGACGAGCAGTACTTC. Full variable domain (rest looked up from reference TRBV5-1 and TRBJ2-7): KAGVTQTPRYLIKTRGQQVTLSCSPISGHRSVSWYQQTPGQGLQFLFEYFSETQRNKGNFPGRFSGRQFSNSRSEMNVSTLELGDSALYLCASSLDQGYDEQYFGPGTRLTVT.

V usage is TRBV6-1 and J usage is TRBJ2-1; D possibly matches TRBD1 or TRBD2 (6 bases each). The V gene's germline CDR1 is MNHNS and CDR2 SASEGT. The CDR3 consists of 14 residues. V lost 7 bases and J lost 4, with 14 bases in between. The CDR3 DNA is TGTGCCAGCAAAGGGGGGTGGGATTACAATGAGCAGTTCTTC. Translating gives CASKGGWDYNEQFF.